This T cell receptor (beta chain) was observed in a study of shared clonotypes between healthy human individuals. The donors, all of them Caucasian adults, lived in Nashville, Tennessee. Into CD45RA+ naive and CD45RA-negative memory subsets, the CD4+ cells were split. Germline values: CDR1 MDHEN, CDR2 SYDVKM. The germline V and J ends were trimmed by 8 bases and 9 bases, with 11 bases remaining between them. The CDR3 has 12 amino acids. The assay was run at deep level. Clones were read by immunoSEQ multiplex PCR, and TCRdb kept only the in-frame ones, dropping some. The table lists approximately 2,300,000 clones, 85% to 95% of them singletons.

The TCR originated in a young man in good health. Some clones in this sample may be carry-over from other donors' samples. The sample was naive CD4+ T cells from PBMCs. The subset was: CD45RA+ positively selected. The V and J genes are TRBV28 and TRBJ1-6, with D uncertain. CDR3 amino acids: CASWRQASPLHF. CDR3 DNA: TGTGCCAGCTGGCGGCAGGCTTCACCCCTCCACTTT.